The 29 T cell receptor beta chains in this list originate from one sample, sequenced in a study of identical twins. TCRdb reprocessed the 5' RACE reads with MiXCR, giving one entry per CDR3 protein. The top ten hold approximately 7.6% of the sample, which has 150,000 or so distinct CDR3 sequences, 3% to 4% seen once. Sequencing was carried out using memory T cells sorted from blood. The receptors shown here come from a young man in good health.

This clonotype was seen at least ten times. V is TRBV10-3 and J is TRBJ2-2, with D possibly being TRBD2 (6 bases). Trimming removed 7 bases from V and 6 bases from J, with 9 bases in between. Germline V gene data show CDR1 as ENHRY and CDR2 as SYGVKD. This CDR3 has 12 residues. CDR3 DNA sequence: TGTGCCATCACGGGAGCGTCCGGGGAGCTGTTTTTT. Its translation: CAITGASGELFF.

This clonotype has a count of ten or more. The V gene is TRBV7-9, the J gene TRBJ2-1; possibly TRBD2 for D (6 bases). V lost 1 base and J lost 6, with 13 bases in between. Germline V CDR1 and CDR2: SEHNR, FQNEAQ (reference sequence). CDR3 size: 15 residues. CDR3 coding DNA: TGTGCCAGCAGCTTAGGCGAGGTCGGGGGCAATGAGCAGTTCTTC. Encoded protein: CASSLGEVGGNEQFF. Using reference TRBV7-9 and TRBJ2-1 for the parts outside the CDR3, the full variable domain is DTGVSQNPRHKITKRGQNVTFRCDPISEHNRLYWYRQTLGQGPEFLTYFQNEAQLEKSRLLSDRFSAERPKGSFSTLEIQRTEQGDSAMYLCASSLGEVGGNEQFFGPGTRLTVL.

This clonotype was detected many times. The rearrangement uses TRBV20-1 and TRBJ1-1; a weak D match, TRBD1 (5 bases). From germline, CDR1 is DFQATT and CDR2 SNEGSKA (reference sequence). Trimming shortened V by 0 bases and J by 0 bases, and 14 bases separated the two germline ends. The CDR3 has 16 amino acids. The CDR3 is CSARDTGGIMNTEAFF. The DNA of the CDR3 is TGCAGTGCTAGAGATACCGGGGGAATCATGAACACTGAAGCTTTCTTT.

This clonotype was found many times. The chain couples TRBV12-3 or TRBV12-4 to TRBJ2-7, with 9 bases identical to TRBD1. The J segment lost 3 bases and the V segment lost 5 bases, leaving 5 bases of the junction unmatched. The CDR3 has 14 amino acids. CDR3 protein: CASSPDRGSYEQYV. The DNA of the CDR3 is TGTGCCAGCAGTCCGGACAGGGGTAGCTACGAGCAGTACGTC.

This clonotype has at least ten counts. Here the CDR3 DNA reads TGTGCCAGCAGCCGGGACAGTTGGGGTTACGAGCAGTACTTC. This encodes CASSRDSWGYEQYF. The chain joins TRBV6-1 to TRBJ2-7; 7 bases map to TRBD1. This CDR3 has 14 amino acids. J lost 4 bases, V lost 6 bases, and 9 bases had no gene match. The germline V gene encodes CDR1 MNHNS and CDR2 SASEGT.

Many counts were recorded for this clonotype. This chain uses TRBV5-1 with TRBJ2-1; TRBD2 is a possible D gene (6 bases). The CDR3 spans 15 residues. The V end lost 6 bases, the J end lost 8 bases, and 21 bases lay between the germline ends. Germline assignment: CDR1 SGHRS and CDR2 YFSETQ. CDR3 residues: CASKEGPLPTDEQFF. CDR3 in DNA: TGCGCCAGCAAGGAGGGTCCCCTACCTACGGATGAGCAGTTCTTC.

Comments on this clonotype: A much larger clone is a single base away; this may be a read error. CDR3 in DNA: TGCAGTACAACCTGGACAGGGGGTATAAGGAATGGCTACACCTTC. Translated, it gives CSTTWTGGIRNGYTF. The chain has TRBV20-1 and TRBJ1-2; the match to TRBD1 covers 10 bases. V lost 8 bases and J lost 6; bases outside the gene matches: 15. CDR3 size: 15 residues. Germline assignment: CDR1 DFQATT and CDR2 SNEGSKA (reference sequence).

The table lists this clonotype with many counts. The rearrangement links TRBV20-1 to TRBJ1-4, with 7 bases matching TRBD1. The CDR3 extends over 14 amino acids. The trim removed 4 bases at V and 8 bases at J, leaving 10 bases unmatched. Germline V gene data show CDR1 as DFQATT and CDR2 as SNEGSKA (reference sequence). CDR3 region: CSANGDREREKLFF. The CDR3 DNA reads TGCAGTGCTAACGGAGACAGGGAGCGCGAAAAACTGTTTTTT.

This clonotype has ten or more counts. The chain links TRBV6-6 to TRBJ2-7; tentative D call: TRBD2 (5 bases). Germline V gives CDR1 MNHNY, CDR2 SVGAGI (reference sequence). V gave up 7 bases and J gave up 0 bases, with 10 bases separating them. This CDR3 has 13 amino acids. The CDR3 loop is CASTGAGSYEQYF. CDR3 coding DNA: TGTGCCAGCACCGGTGCGGGCTCCTACGAGCAGTACTTC.

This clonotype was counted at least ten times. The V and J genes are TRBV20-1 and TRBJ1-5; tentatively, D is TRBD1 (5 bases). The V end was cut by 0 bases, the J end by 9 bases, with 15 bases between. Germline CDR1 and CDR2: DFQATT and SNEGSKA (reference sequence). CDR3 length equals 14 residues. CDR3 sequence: CSARDREGLRPQHF. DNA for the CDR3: TGCAGTGCTAGAGATCGAGAGGGGTTGCGGCCCCAGCATTTT.

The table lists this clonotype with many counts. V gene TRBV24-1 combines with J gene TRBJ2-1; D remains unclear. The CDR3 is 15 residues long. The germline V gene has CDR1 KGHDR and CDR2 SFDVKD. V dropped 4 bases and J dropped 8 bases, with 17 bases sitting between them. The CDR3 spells CATSETPAKSYEQFF. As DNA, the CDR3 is TGTGCCACCAGTGAAACCCCAGCGAAGAGCTATGAGCAGTTCTTC.

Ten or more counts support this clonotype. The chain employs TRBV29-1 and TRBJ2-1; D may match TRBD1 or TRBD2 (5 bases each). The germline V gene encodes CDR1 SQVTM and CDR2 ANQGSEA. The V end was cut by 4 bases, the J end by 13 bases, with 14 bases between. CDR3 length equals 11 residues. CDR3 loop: CSVGDRKNQFF. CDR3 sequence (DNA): TGCAGCGTTGGGGACCGAAAGAACCAGTTCTTC.

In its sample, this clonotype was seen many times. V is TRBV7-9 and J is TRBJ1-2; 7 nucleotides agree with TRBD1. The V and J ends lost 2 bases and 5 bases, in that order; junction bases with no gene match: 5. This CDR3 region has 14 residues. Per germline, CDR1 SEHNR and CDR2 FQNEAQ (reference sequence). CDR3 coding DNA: TGTGCCAGCAGCTTAACAGGACAGGAGTATGGCTACACCTTC. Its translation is CASSLTGQEYGYTF.

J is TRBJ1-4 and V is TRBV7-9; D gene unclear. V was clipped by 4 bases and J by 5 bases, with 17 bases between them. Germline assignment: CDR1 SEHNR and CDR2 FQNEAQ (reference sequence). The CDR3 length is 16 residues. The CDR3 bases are TGTGCCAGCAGCTACGCCCCAGGATATGGAAATGAAAAACTGTTTTTT. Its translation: CASSYAPGYGNEKLFF. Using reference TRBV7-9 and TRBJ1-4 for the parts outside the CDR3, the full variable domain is DTGVSQNPRHKITKRGQNVTFRCDPISEHNRLYWYRQTLGQGPEFLTYFQNEAQLEKSRLLSDRFSAERPKGSFSTLEIQRTEQGDSAMYLCASSYAPGYGNEKLFFGSGTQLSVL.

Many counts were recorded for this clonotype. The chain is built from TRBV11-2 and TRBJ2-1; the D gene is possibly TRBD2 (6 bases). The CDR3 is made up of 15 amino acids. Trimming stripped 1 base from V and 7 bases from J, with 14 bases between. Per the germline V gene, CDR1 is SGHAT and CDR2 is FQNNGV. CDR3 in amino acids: CASSLGGGPENEQFF. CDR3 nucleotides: TGTGCCAGCAGCTTAGGCGGAGGGCCGGAAAATGAGCAGTTCTTC.

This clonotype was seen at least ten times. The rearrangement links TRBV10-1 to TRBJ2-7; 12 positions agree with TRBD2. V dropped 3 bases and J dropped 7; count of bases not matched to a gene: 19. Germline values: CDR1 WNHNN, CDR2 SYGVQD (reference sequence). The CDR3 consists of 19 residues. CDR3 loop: CASSDTTSGGYAIMLEQYV. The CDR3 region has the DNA TGCGCCAGCAGTGATACTACTAGCGGGGGGTACGCGATTATGCTGGAGCAGTACGTC.

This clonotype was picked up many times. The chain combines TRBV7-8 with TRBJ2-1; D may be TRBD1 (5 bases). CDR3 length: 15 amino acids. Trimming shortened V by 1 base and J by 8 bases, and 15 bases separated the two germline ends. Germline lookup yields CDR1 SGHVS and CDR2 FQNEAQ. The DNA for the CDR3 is TGTGCCAGCAGCTTAGAAGGCTCAAGGGGCGATGAGCAGTTCTTC. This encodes CASSLEGSRGDEQFF.

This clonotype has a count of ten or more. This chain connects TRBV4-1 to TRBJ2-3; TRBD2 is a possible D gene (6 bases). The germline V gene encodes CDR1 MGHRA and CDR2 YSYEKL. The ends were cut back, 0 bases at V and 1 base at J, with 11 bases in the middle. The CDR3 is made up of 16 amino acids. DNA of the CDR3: TGCGCCAGCAGCCAAGATCCCTCTAGCGGCACAGATACGCAGTATTTT. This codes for CASSQDPSSGTDTQYF.

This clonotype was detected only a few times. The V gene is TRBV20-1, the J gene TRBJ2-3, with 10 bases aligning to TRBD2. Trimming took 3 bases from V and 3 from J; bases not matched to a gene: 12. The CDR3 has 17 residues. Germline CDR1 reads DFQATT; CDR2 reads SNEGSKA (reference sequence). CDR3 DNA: TGCAGTGCTAGGGAATCACTCGGGACTAGCGCAACAGATACGCAGTATTTT. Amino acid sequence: CSARESLGTSATDTQYF.

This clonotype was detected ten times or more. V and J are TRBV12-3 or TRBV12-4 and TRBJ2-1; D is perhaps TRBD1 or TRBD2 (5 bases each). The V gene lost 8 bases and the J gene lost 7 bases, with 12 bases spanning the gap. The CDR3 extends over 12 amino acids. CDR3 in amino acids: CASVQGGNEQFF. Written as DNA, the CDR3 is TGTGCCAGCGTGCAGGGCGGGAATGAGCAGTTCTTC.

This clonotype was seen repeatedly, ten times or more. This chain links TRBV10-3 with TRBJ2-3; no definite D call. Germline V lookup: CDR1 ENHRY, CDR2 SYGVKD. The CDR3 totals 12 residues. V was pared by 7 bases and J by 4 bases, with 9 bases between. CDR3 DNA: TGTGCCATCAAGGCAGGCCCAGATACGCAGTATTTT. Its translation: CAIKAGPDTQYF.

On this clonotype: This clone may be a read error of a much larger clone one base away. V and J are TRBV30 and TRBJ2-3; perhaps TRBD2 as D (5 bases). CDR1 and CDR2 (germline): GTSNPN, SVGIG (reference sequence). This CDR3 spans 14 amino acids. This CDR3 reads CAWTDGVRTDTQFF. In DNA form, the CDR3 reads TGTGCCTGGACCGACGGGGTCCGCACAGATACGCAGTTTTTT.

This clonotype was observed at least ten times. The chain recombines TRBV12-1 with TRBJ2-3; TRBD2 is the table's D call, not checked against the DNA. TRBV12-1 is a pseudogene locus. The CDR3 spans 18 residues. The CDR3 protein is CASSSLTSGRALSDTQYF. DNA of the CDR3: TGTGCCAGCAGCTCCCTCACTAGCGGGAGGGCCTTATCAGATACGCAGTATTTT.

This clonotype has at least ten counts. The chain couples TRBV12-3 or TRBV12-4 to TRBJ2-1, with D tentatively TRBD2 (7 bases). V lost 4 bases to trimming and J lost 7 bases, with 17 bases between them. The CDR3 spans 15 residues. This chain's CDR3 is CASSYTGRGANEQFF. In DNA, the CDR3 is TGTGCCAGCAGTTACACGGGTCGGGGGGCAAATGAGCAGTTCTTC.

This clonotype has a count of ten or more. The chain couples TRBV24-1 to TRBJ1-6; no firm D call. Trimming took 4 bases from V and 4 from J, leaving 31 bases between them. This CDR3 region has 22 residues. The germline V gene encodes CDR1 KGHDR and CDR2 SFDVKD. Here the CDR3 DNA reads TGTGCCACCAGTGAGCAGGACTATCTGACTAGTTTAAGTCAAGATTATAATTCACCCCTCCACTTT. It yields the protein CATSEQDYLTSLSQDYNSPLHF.

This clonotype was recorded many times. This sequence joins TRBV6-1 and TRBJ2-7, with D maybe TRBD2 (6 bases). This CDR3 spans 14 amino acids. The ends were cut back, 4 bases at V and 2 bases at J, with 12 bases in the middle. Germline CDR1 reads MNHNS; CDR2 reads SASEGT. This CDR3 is CASSALGGAYEQYF. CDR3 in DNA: TGTGCCAGCAGTGCCCTCGGAGGGGCCTACGAGCAGTACTTC.

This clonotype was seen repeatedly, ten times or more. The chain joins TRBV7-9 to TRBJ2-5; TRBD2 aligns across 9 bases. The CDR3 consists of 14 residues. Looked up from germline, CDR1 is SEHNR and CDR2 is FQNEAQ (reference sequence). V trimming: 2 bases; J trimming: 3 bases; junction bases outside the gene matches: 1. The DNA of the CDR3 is TGTGCCAGCAGCTTAAGGACTAGCGAAGAGACCCAGTACTTC. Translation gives CASSLRTSEETQYF. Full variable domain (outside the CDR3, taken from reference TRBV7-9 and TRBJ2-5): DTGVSQNPRHKITKRGQNVTFRCDPISEHNRLYWYRQTLGQGPEFLTYFQNEAQLEKSRLLSDRFSAERPKGSFSTLEIQRTEQGDSAMYLCASSLRTSEETQYFGPGTRLLVL.

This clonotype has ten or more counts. The CDR3 protein is CASSLLRGNEQFF. CDR3 bases: TGTGCCAGCAGTTTGTTACGGGGCAATGAGCAGTTCTTC. The rearrangement joins TRBV12-3 or TRBV12-4 to TRBJ2-1; D may be TRBD2 (5 bases). This CDR3 contains 13 residues. Between the trimmed V and J ends, which lost 3 bases and 6 bases, there was a span of 9 bases.

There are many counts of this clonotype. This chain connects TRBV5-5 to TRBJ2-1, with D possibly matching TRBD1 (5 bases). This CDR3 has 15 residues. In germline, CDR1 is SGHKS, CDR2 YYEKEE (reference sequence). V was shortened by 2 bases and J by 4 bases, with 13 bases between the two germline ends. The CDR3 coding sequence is TGTGCCAGCAGCTTTGCCGACAGTTCGTACAATGAGCAGTTCTTC. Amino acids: CASSFADSSYNEQFF. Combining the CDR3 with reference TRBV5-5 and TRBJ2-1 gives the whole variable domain DAGVTQSPTHLIKTRGQQVTLRCSPISGHKSVSWYQQVLGQGPQFIFQYYEKEERGRGNFPDRFSARQFPNYSSELNVNALLLGDSALYLCASSFADSSYNEQFFGPGTRLTVL.